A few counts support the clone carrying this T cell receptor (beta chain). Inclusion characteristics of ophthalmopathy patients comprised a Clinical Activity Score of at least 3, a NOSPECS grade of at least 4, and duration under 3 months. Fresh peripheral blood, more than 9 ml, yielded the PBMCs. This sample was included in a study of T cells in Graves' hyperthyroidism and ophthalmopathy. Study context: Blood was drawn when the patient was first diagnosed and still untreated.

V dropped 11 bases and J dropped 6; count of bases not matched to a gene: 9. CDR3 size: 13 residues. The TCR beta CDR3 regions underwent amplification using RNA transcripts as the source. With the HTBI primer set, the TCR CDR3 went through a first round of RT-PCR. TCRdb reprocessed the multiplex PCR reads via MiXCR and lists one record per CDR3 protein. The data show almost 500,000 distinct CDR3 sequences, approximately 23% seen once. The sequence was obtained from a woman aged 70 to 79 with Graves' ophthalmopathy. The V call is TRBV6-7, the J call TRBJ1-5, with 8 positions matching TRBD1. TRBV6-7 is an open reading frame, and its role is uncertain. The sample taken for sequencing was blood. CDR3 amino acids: CAVKDRVGQPQHF. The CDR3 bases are TGTGCCGTAAAGGACAGGGTGGGTCAGCCCCAGCATTTT.